The clone carrying this T cell receptor (beta chain) was picked up a small number of times. The CDR3 is 14 residues long. The V gene lost 4 bases and the J gene lost 7 bases, with 14 bases spanning the gap. Germline loops: CDR1 SGHRS, CDR2 YFSETQ. This sample is drawn from a study of T cells in Graves' hyperthyroidism and ophthalmopathy. TCR beta CDR3 regions were amplified from RNA transcripts. First-round RT-PCR with HTBI primers amplified the TCR CDR3 region. TCRdb reprocessed the multiplex PCR reads with MiXCR, giving one entry per CDR3 protein. The sample records approximately 300,000 distinct CDR3 sequences, about 17% being singletons.

This chain joins TRBV5-1 and TRBJ2-2; D assignment may be TRBD1 or TRBD2 (5 bases each). The TCR sequence derives from a woman in her fifties or sixties with Graves' ophthalmopathy. The sample taken for sequencing was blood. The CDR3 sequence is CASSPITRGGELFF. CDR3 in DNA: TGCGCCAGCAGCCCAATTACGAGGGGCGGGGAGCTGTTTTTT.